This T cell receptor beta chain was recovered during a study of PD-L1 blockade in urothelial cancer. The method was immunoSEQ multiplex PCR; TCRdb's version includes in-frame clones alone and lacks a portion of them. The sample gives some 87,000 clones, roughly 84% of which show up once; 2% to 2.5% is in the top ten. This CDR3 has 15 residues. CDR1 and CDR2 from the germline V gene are SGHTA and FQGNSA. The V and J ends lost 4 bases and 2 bases, in that order; junction bases with no gene match: 7. Regarding time point: pretreatment peripheral blood. The sequence was collected from a man in his 60s with urothelial cancer. The chain recombines TRBV7-2 with TRBJ2-7; TRBD2 matches at 8 bases. The sequenced sample was PBMCs, obtained around atezolizumab (anti-PD-L1) treatment. The CDR3 reads CASSSRTSRAYEQYF. The CDR3 nucleotides read TGTGCCAGCAGCTCACGGACTAGCCGTGCCTACGAGCAGTACTTC.